This T cell receptor beta chain was found in a study of tumor and adjacent non-tumor tissue in lung cancer. Study in general: The patients, 10 to 11 men and 5 or 6 women, were roughly 30 to 76 with stage I to III disease. Study-wide findings and caveats: Tumor TCR diversity, when higher, was linked to shorter survival.

The template was RNA from unsorted bulk tissue. A modified ARM-PCR protocol with three rounds of nested PCR amplified TCRbeta. Using its own MiXCR run on the multiplex PCR reads, TCRdb lists one record per CDR3 protein. The sample has 200,000 to 250,000 distinct CDR3 sequences, 71% seen once. Concerning this clonotype: No antigen is known for it.

This receptor was taken from a man aged 60 to 69 with non-small cell lung cancer. Sequencing input: lung tumor tissue.

CDR3 residues: CASNTPLGWSYEQYV. The CDR3 DNA sequence: TGTGCTAGCAATACGCCGTTGGGCTGGTCCTACGAGCAGTACGTC. The rearrangement uses TRBV12-3 or TRBV12-4 and TRBJ2-7; D remains unclear. This CDR3 region has 15 residues.